These T cell receptor beta chains were read from a single sample in a study of regulatory T cells in long-lasting Graves disease. One entry per CDR3 protein, called by TCRdb with MiXCR from the multiplex PCR reads. Altogether around 240,000 distinct CDR3 sequences are present, under 20% being singletons, with the ten largest covering 14%. These sequences were also reported in another study, on T cells in Graves' hyperthyroidism and ophthalmopathy.

The sample was peripheral blood mononuclear cells (PBMCs), taken at new diagnosis, from a patient treated with antithyroid drugs. Source of these receptors: a woman in her twenties or thirties with Graves disease. CDR3s include the opening cysteine and the closing phenylalanine or tryptophan. The order of the fields is V gene, clone size, J gene, D gene, CDR3 protein, CDR3 DNA. The D gene is left open where the match is weak. Rows may omit the clone size; those that give it use once, few, many or a size class.

TRBV19	NA	TRBJ1-2	NA	CASSIALIGNYGYTF	TGTGCCAGTAGTATAGCCTTGATAGGGAACTATGGCTACACCTTC
TRBV7-2	NA	TRBJ2-5	TRBD2	CASSLLYSGGAETQYF	TGTGCCAGCAGCTTACTTTATAGCGGGGGGGCCGAGACCCAGTACTTC
TRBV11-2	many	TRBJ1-6	NA	CASSLTSNSPLHF	TGTGCCAGCAGCTTGACCAGCAATTCACCCCTCCACTTT
TRBV14	many	TRBJ1-2	NA	CASSARAPPWPYGYTF	TGTGCCAGCAGCGCCCGGGCTCCACCATGGCCCTATGGCTACACCTTC
TRBV6-5	many	TRBJ2-7	NA	CASSYSSRTNTYEQYF	TGTGCCAGCAGTTACTCGTCGCGGACCAACACCTACGAGCAGTACTTC
TRBV20-1	NA	TRBJ2-2	TRBD1	CSARVRGTGAGELFF	TGCAGTGCTAGAGTTCGGGGGACAGGGGCGGGGGAGCTGTTTTTT
TRBV7-9	many	TRBJ1-1	NA	CASSQQHQGTEAFF	TGTGCCAGCAGCCAACAGCACCAGGGGACTGAAGCTTTCTTT
TRBV7-9	many	TRBJ1-5	NA	CASSLGVVQGIGNQPQHF	TGTGCCAGCAGCTTAGGGGTCGTGCAGGGAATAGGCAATCAGCCCCAGCATTTT
TRBV2	many	TRBJ1-2	TRBD1	CASSGGQGNYGYTF	TGTGCCAGCAGTGGGGGACAGGGGAACTATGGCTACACCTTC
TRBV20-1	many	TRBJ2-7	NA	CSARGSPADYERYF	TGCAGTGCTAGAGGGTCGCCGGCAGACTACGAGCGGTACTTC
TRBV11-2	many	TRBJ1-6	NA	CASSLAAPSPLHF	TGTGCCAGCAGCTTAGCCGCCCCTTCACCCCTCCACTTT
TRBV19	few	TRBJ1-3	NA	CASSMAGAENTIYF	TGTGCCAGTAGTATGGCAGGGGCTGAAAACACCATATATTTT
TRBV9	NA	TRBJ2-3	TRBD2	CASSVWDRGGYTDTQYF	TGTGCCAGCAGCGTTTGGGACCGGGGGGGGTACACAGATACGCAGTATTTT
TRBV5-6	many	TRBJ1-2	NA	CASSLGVINGYTF	TGTGCCAGCAGCTTGGGGGTTATAAATGGCTACACCTTC
TRBV5-1	many	TRBJ1-2	TRBD1	CASSSGQPYGYTF	TGCGCCAGCAGCTCGGGACAGCCATATGGCTACACCTTC
TRBV13	many	TRBJ1-1	NA	CASSRMGGGDGEAFF	TGTGCCAGCAGCCGTATGGGGGGCGGGGATGGTGAAGCTTTCTTT
TRBV15	many	TRBJ1-1	NA	CATSRWGATEAFF	TGTGCCACCAGCAGGTGGGGGGCCACTGAAGCTTTCTTT
TRBV12-3/TRBV12-4	NA	TRBJ1-2	NA	CASSDSIPWHSYGYTF	TGTGCCAGCAGTGATTCCATCCCATGGCATAGCTATGGCTACACCTTC
TRBV3-1	many	TRBJ1-3	NA	CASSGVSGNTIYF	TGTGCCAGCAGCGGGGTCTCTGGAAACACCATATATTTT
TRBV20-1	many	TRBJ1-1	NA	CSARDFTPQNTEAFF	TGCAGTGCTAGAGATTTCACACCTCAGAACACTGAAGCTTTCTTT
TRBV7-2	many	TRBJ1-2	NA	CASSYPISRYGYTF	TGTGCCAGCAGCTACCCTATCTCTCGCTATGGCTACACCTTC
TRBV3-1	many	TRBJ1-2	NA	CASSHLYRRNYGYTF	TGTGCCAGCAGCCACCTATACCGACGGAATTATGGCTACACCTTC